The 5 T cell receptor beta chains below come from one sample, sequenced in a study of identical twins. TCRdb independently ran MiXCR on the 5' RACE reads; one entry per CDR3 protein. The sample carries hundreds of thousands of distinct CDR3 sequences, 7% recorded once. These sequences were also reported in another study, on yellow fever vaccine responses in identical twins.

Material: memory (CD45RO+) T cells sorted from blood. The source of these receptors is a woman under 30 in good health.

This clonotype was counted a few times. This chain connects TRBV12-5 to TRBJ2-2; TRBD2 matches 14 bases. With V trimmed by 5 bases and J by 4 bases, 6 bases remained unmatched. The CDR3 sequence is 17 residues long. Germline V gene sequence: CDR1 LGHNT, CDR2 FRNRAP. DNA for the CDR3: TGTGCTAGTGGTCGACTAGCGGGAGGGCCGGGCACCGGGGAGCTGTTTTTT. It specifies CASGRLAGGPGTGELFF.

In this sample, this clonotype turned up many times. The chain joins TRBV7-8 to TRBJ2-1; 10 bases line up with TRBD2. From germline, CDR1 is SGHVS and CDR2 FQNEAQ. This CDR3 spans 14 amino acids. Losses at the gene ends were 3 bases for V and 12 bases for J; bases not matched to a gene: 8. The CDR3 here is CASSLGLAGERQFF. In DNA, the CDR3 is TGTGCCAGCAGCTTGGGCCTAGCGGGAGAGAGGCAGTTCTTC.

This clonotype was detected ten times or more. J is TRBJ2-7 and V is TRBV28, with 9 bases aligning to TRBD2. V lost 3 bases and J lost 0; bases outside the gene matches: 6. In germline, CDR1 is MDHEN, CDR2 SYDVKM. The CDR3 runs 16 residues. As DNA, the CDR3 is TGTGCCAGCAGTTTTTTCGCGGGAGGGCCCTCCTACGAGCAGTACTTC. Amino acids: CASSFFAGGPSYEQYF.

This clonotype was observed many times. The rearrangement links TRBV5-1 to TRBJ2-4; 11 nucleotides align to TRBD1. The CDR3 covers 14 residues. With 4 bases clipped from V and 9 bases from J, the junction kept 6 bases outside the gene matches. Germline V gene data show CDR1 as SGHRS and CDR2 as YFSETQ. CDR3 sequence: CASSAGQGVGIQYF. DNA of the CDR3: TGCGCCAGCAGCGCGGGACAGGGGGTCGGCATTCAGTACTTC.

The chain uses TRBV20-1 and TRBJ2-2; 8 nucleotides align to TRBD2. Trimming at V came to 6 bases and at J to 6 bases, leaving 9 bases not matched to a gene. The germline V gene encodes CDR1 DFQATT and CDR2 SNEGSKA (reference sequence). The length of the CDR3 is 14 residues. CDR3 in amino acids: CSANSGTPAGELFF. CDR3 DNA sequence: TGCAGTGCCAATAGCGGGACCCCAGCCGGGGAGCTGTTTTTT.